Given below is one TCR beta chain in context. What it recognizes is unknown. The protocol was immunoSEQ multiplex PCR, while the TCRdb copy is restricted to in-frame clones and leaves out a portion. The sample consists of fewer than 90,000 clones, about 88% of them appearing once. These data come from a study of OX40 agonist ivuxolimab in advanced cancers. Study overall: Ivuxolimab, an antibody acting as an agonist of OX40 (CD134), was used to treat patients. Dose-escalation patients were diagnosed with hepatocellular carcinoma, melanoma, renal cell cancer or head and neck cancer. Broader study findings: CD8+ T cells were the subset that, on average, had more expanded clones than CD4+. At 0.1 to 3.0 mg/kg and by week 6, CD4+ and CD8+ T cells in the blood had expanded clonally.

Germline V gives CDR1 ENHRY, CDR2 SYGVKD. The ends lost 5 bases at V and 2 bases at J; junction bases unmatched: 9. CDR3 size: 16 residues. This chain links TRBV10-3 with TRBJ2-3, with 8 bases aligning to TRBD2. The clonotype originates from an adult with an advanced solid tumor such as melanoma, head and neck, liver or kidney cancer. Sequenced here: CD4+ or CD8+ T cells sorted from blood, sampled in a trial of the OX40 agonist ivuxolimab. CDR3 protein: CAISPRGLVITDTQYF. The DNA of the CDR3 is TGTGCCATCAGTCCCAGGGGACTAGTCATCACAGATACGCAGTATTTT.